The rows below give T cell receptor beta chains drawn from one sample of a study of cytomegalovirus exposure and HLA in healthy donors. TCRdb's table, derived via immunoSEQ multiplex PCR, lists solely in-frame clones and lacks some. Of some 130,000 clones in the sample, less than 95% were seen once. The specimen was PBMCs. The receptor source for this set is a man aged 18-30 years in good health and CMV-seropositive. Each CDR3 is given with its conserved first and last residue. Each record gives: D gene, V gene, clone size, J gene, CDR3 protein, CDR3 DNA. D genes are given only for firm matches. Size values are once, few and many counts, or a class for expanded clones, and some rows have none.

>-|TRBV2|-|TRBJ2-1
CASSESPGVLGDEQFF
TGTGCCAGCAGTGAATCTCCGGGAGTCCTTGGCGATGAGCAGTTCTTC
>TRBD2|TRBV10-3|-|TRBJ2-7
CAISEVGSGVYEQYF
TGTGCCATCAGTGAAGTTGGTAGCGGGGTTTACGAGCAGTACTTC
>TRBD1|TRBV30|-|TRBJ2-1
CALGTGYNEQFF
TGTGCACTCGGGACAGGGTACAATGAGCAGTTCTTC
>-|TRBV25-1|-|TRBJ2-4
CASSVQGDNIQYF
TGTGCCAGCAGTGTACAGGGCGACAACATTCAGTACTTC
>TRBD1|TRBV7-9|-|TRBJ2-7
CASSFGGEGGAQYF
TGTGCCAGCAGCTTTGGCGGAGAAGGGGGCGCGCAGTACTTC
>TRBD2|TRBV4-1|-|TRBJ2-7
CASSQPRAGNYEQYF
TGCGCCAGCAGCCAACCGAGAGCGGGAAACTACGAGCAGTACTTC
>TRBD2|TRBV4-1|-|TRBJ2-5
CASSPEGTSGRETQYF
TGCGCCAGCAGCCCGGAGGGGACTAGCGGGAGGGAGACCCAGTACTTC
>TRBD2|TRBV29-1|-|TRBJ2-7
CSVAGTSGTYEQYF
TGCAGCGTTGCTGGGACTAGCGGCACCTACGAGCAGTACTTC
>-|TRBV5-1|-|TRBJ2-6
CASSLKAESSGANVLTF
TGCGCCAGCAGCTTGAAGGCGGAGAGCTCTGGGGCCAACGTCCTGACTTTC
>-|TRBV5-4|-|TRBJ1-1
CASSSRGWMNTEAFF
TGTGCCAGCAGCTCCCGGGGGTGGATGAACACTGAAGCTTTCTTT
>-|TRBV30|-|TRBJ2-3
CAWSVGGARTDTQYF
TGTGCCTGGAGTGTGGGGGGAGCCCGCACAGATACGCAGTATTTT
>TRBD1|TRBV28|-|TRBJ1-2
CASSPSGTGNYGYTF
TGTGCCAGCAGTCCATCCGGGACAGGGAACTATGGCTACACCTTC
>TRBD2|TRBV2|-|TRBJ2-7
CASSWGLAVYEQYF
TGTGCCAGCAGTTGGGGACTAGCGGTCTACGAGCAGTACTTC
>-|TRBV13|-|TRBJ1-1
CASSLSQSRMNTEAFF
TGTGCCAGCAGCTTATCCCAAAGTAGAATGAACACTGAAGCTTTCTTT
>-|TRBV9|-|TRBJ2-1
CASSSTRGHNEQFF
TGTGCCAGCAGCTCGACTAGGGGCCACAATGAGCAGTTCTTC
>-|TRBV19|-|TRBJ2-1
CASSEGGGLLNEQFF
TGTGCCAGCTCGGAGGGGGGAGGGCTTCTCAATGAGCAGTTCTTC
>-|TRBV5-6|-|TRBJ2-3
CASSLPSGNTDTQYF
TGTGCCAGCAGCTTGCCCTCAGGGAACACAGATACGCAGTATTTT
>TRBD1|TRBV5-6|-|TRBJ1-2
CASSLWTGINYGYTF
TGTGCCAGCAGCTTATGGACAGGGATTAACTATGGCTACACCTTC
>-|TRBV6-5|-|TRBJ2-3
CASRLGQSTDTQYF
TGTGCCAGCAGGCTTGGACAGAGCACAGATACGCAGTATTTT
>TRBD1|TRBV6-1|-|TRBJ1-1
CASGDSTNTEAFF
TGTGCCAGCGGGGACAGCACGAACACTGAAGCTTTCTTT
>-|TRBV28|-|TRBJ2-1
CASGGLNEQFF
TGTGCCAGCGGAGGGTTGAATGAGCAGTTCTTC
>TRBD2|TRBV15|-|TRBJ2-2
CATSPEGLAGYANTGELFF
TGTGCCACCAGCCCTGAGGGACTAGCGGGGTATGCGAACACCGGGGAGCTGTTTTTT
>-|TRBV2|-|TRBJ2-6
CASRQGPGANVLTF
TGTGCCAGCAGGCAGGGGCCTGGGGCCAACGTCCTGACTTTC
>-|TRBV6-5|-|TRBJ1-1
CASSYSWYLNTEAFF
TGTGCCAGCAGTTACTCGTGGTACTTGAACACTGAAGCTTTCTTT
>TRBD1|TRBV9|-|TRBJ2-6
CASSILPGQGAGANVLTF
TGTGCCAGCAGCATCTTACCGGGACAGGGGGCTGGGGCCAACGTCCTGACTTTC
>TRBD1|TRBV7-6|-|TRBJ1-2
CASSSQPGTDPYGYTF
TGTGCCAGCAGTTCTCAACCCGGGACAGACCCTTATGGCTACACCTTC
>-|TRBV2|-|TRBJ1-1
CASSVDRTEAFF
TGTGCCAGCAGTGTAGACAGAACTGAAGCTTTCTTT
>-|TRBV28|-|TRBJ1-2
CASKQTGYGYTF
TGTGCCAGCAAGCAGACAGGCTATGGCTACACCTTC
>-|TRBV5-1|-|TRBJ1-1
CASSLWDTNTEAFF
TGCGCCAGCAGCTTGTGGGACACCAACACTGAAGCTTTCTTT
>-|TRBV2|-|TRBJ1-4
CASQGTANEKLFF
TGTGCCAGCCAGGGAACAGCAAATGAAAAACTGTTTTTT
>-|TRBV5-1|-|TRBJ1-1
CASSLGRMAEAFF
TGCGCCAGCAGCCTGGGGAGAATGGCTGAAGCTTTCTTT
>-|TRBV4-1|-|TRBJ2-2
CASRTGEGTGELFF
TGCGCCAGCCGGACGGGAGAGGGCACCGGGGAGCTGTTTTTT
>TRBD2|TRBV28|few|TRBJ2-1
CASSRTSGSLAEQFF
TGTGCCAGCAGTCGGACTAGCGGGAGTTTGGCAGAGCAGTTCTTC
>TRBD1|TRBV19|-|TRBJ1-6
CASTQGASPLHF
TGTGCCAGTACACAGGGGGCTTCACCCCTCCACTTT
>-|TRBV6-5|once|TRBJ1-2
CAGGKNYGYTF
TGTGCCGGCGGGAAGAACTATGGCTACACCTTC
>-|TRBV30|-|TRBJ2-3
CAWSPSVDTQYF
TGTGCCTGGAGCCCAAGCGTAGATACGCAGTATTTT
>-|TRBV4-2|-|TRBJ1-5
CASSQEGVDSNQPQHF
TGTGCCAGCAGCCAAGAAGGGGTTGATTCAAATCAGCCCCAGCATTTT
>TRBD2|TRBV5-5|-|TRBJ2-7
CASSLGPGTSDYEQYF
TGTGCCAGCAGCTTGGGCCCCGGGACTAGCGACTACGAGCAGTACTTC
>-|TRBV28|-|TRBJ2-7
CASSTRHHSYEQYF
TGTGCCAGCAGTACGCGGCACCACTCCTACGAGCAGTACTTC
>-|TRBV2|-|TRBJ1-1
CASSAEGTSTEAFF
TGTGCCAGCAGTGCGGAGGGAACGAGCACTGAAGCTTTCTTT
>TRBD1|TRBV5-1|-|TRBJ2-1
CASSLMGQGVVYNEQFF
TGCGCCAGCAGCTTGATGGGACAGGGAGTAGTCTACAATGAGCAGTTCTTC
>-|TRBV29-1|-|TRBJ2-3
CSVGSPGVGGTDTQYF
TGCAGCGTTGGGTCGCCAGGGGTCGGGGGCACAGATACGCAGTATTTT
>-|TRBV5-1|-|TRBJ2-7
CASSFGSGEAYEQYF
TGCGCCAGCAGCTTTGGTTCGGGGGAGGCCTACGAGCAGTACTTC
>TRBD2|TRBV19|-|TRBJ2-1
CATRLAGPYNEQFF
TGTGCCACCAGACTAGCGGGACCCTACAATGAGCAGTTCTTC
>-|TRBV29-1|-|TRBJ2-7
CSVALGGAEQYF
TGCAGCGTGGCCCTAGGAGGGGCCGAGCAGTACTTC
>TRBD1|TRBV10-3|-|TRBJ2-7
CAPCGQGVREQYF
TGTGCCCCCTGCGGACAGGGCGTGAGAGAGCAGTACTTC
>-|TRBV30|-|TRBJ2-5
CAGRDYQETQYF
TGTGCCGGCCGGGACTACCAAGAGACCCAGTACTTC
>-|TRBV2|-|TRBJ1-1
CASISGGNTEAFF
TGTGCCAGCATTTCGGGGGGGAACACTGAAGCTTTCTTT
>-|TRBV23-1|-|TRBJ2-2
CASSQSPSVGCPGELFF
TGCGCCAGCAGTCAATCCCCTTCGGTGGGCTGTCCCGGGGAGCTGTTTTTT
>-|TRBV11-2|-|TRBJ2-2
CASSLTASGDTGELFF
TGTGCCAGCAGCTTAACGGCCAGCGGAGACACCGGGGAGCTGTTTTTT